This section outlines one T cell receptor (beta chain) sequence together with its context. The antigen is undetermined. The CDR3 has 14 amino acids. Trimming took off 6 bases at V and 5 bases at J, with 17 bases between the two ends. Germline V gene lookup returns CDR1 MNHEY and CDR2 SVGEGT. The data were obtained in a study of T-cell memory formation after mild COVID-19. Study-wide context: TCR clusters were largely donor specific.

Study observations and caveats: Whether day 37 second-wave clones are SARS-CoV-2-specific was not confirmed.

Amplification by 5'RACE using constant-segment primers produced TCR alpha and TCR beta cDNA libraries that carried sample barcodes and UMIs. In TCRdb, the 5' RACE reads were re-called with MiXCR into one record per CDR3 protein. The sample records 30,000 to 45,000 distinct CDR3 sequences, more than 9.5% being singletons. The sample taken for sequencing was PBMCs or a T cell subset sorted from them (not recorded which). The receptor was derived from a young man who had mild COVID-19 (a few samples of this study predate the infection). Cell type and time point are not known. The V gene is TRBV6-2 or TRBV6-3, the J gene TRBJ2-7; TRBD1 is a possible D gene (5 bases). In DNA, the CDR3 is TGTGCCAGCAGCGAAACTCGGACAAGCCACGAGCAGTACTTC. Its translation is CASSETRTSHEQYF.